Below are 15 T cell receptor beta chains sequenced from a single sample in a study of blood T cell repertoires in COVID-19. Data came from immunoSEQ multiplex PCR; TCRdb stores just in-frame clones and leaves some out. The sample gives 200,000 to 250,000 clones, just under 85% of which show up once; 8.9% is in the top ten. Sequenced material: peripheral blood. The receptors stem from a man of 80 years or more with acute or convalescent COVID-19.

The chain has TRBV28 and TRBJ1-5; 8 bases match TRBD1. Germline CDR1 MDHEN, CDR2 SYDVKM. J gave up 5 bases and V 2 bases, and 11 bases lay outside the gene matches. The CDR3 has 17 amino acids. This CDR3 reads CASSLSLVRGLYQPQHF. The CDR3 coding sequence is TGTGCCAGCAGTTTAAGTCTTGTCAGGGGGCTTTATCAGCCCCAGCATTTT. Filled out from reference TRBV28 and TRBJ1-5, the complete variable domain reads DVKVTQSSRYLVKRTGEKVFLECVQDMDHENMFWYRQDPGLGLRLIYFSYDVKMKEKGDIPEGYSVSREKKERFSLILESASTNQTSMYLCASSLSLVRGLYQPQHFGDGTRLSIL.

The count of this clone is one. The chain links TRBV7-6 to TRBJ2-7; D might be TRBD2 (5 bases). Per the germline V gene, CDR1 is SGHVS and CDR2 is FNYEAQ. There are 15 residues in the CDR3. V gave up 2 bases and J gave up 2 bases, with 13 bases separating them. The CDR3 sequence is CASSLNSVGTYEQYF. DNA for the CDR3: TGTGCCAGCAGCTTAAATTCGGTCGGGACCTACGAGCAGTACTTC.

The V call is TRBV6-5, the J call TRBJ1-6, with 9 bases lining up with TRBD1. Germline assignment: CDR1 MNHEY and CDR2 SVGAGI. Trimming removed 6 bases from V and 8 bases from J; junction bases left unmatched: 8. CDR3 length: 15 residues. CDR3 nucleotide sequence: TGTGCCAGCAGCCGTTACACAGGGGGCGATTCACCCCTCCACTTT. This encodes CASSRYTGGDSPLHF.

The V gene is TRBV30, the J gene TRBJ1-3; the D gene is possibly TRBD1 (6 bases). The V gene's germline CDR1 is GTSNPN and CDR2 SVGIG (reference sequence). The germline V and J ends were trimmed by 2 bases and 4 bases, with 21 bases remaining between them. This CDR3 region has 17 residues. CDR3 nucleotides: TGTGCCTGGAGTCGAGCAGGGGCCAATCTCTCCGGAAACACCATATATTTT. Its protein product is CAWSRAGANLSGNTIYF.

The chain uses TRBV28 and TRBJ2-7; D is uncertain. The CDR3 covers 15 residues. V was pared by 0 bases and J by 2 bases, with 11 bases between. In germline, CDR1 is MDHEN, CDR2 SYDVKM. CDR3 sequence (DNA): TGTGCCAGCAGTTTATGGACCGGGTCAGCCTACGAGCAGTACTTC. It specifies CASSLWTGSAYEQYF.

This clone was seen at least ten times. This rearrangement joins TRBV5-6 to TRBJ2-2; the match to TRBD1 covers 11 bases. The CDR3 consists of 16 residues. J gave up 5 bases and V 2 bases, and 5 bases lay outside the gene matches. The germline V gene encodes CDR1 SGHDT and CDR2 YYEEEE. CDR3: CASSLYGTGGTGELFF. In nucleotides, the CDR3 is TGTGCCAGCAGCTTATACGGGACAGGGGGAACCGGGGAGCTGTTTTTT.

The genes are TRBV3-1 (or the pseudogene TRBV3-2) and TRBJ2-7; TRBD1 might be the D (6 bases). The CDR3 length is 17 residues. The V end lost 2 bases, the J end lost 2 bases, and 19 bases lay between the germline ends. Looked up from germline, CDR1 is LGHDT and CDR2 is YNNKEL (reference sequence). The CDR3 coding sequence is TGTGCCAGCAGCCAAACCCCCGGGGACACGTATACCTACGAGCAGTACTTC. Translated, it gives CASSQTPGDTYTYEQYF.

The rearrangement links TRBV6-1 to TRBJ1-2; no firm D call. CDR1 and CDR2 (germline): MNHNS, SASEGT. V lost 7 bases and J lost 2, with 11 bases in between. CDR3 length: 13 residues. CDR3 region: CASIQNQNYGYTF. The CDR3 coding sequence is TGTGCCAGCATACAGAATCAAAACTATGGCTACACCTTC.

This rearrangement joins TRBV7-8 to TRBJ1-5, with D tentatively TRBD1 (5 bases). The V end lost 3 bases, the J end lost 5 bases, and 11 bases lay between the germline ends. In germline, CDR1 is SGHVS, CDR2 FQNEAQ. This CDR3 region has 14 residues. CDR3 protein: CASSFVTEHQPQHF. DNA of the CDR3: TGTGCCAGCAGCTTTGTGACAGAGCATCAGCCCCAGCATTTT.

DNA for the CDR3: TGTGCCTGGAGTGTAAGTAGCGCCCTAGTAGAGCAGTTCTTC. Its protein is CAWSVSSALVEQFF. The chain carries TRBV30 and TRBJ2-1, with D possibly TRBD2 on 5 matching bases. Germline CDR1 is GTSNPN and CDR2 is SVGIG (reference sequence). CDR3 length: 14 residues. V was shortened by 0 bases and J by 10 bases, with 16 bases between the two germline ends. The full variable domain, with the rest looked up from reference TRBV30 and TRBJ2-1, is SQTIHQWPATLVQPVGSPLSLECTVEGTSNPNLYWYRQAAGRGLQLLFYSVGIGQISSEVPQNLSASRPQDRQFILSSKKLLLSDSGFYLCAWSVSSALVEQFFGPGTRLTVL.

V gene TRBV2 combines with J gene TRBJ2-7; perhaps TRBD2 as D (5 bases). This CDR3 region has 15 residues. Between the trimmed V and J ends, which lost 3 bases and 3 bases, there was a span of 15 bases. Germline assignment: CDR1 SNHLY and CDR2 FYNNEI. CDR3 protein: CASSDRGPPGYEQYF. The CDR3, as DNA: TGTGCCAGCAGTGATCGGGGTCCTCCGGGCTACGAGCAGTACTTC. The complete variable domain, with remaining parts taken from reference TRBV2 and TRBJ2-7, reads EPEVTQTPSHQVTQMGQEVILRCVPISNHLYFYWYRQILGQKVEFLVSFYNNEISEKSEIFDDQFSVERPDGSNFTLKIRSTKLEDSAMYFCASSDRGPPGYEQYFGPGTRLTVT.

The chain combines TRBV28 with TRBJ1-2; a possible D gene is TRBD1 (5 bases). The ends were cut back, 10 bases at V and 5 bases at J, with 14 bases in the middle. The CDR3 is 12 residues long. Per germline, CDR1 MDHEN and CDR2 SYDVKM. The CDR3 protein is CATRRGGYGYTF. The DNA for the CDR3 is TGTGCCACACGGCGGGGCGGATATGGCTACACCTTC.

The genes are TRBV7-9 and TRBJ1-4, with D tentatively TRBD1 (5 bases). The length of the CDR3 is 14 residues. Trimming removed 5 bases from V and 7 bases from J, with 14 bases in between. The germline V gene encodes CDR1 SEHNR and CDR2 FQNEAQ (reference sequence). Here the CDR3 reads CASSAGGLGEKLFF. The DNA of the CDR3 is TGTGCCAGCAGCGCGGGGGGACTGGGTGAAAAACTGTTTTTT.

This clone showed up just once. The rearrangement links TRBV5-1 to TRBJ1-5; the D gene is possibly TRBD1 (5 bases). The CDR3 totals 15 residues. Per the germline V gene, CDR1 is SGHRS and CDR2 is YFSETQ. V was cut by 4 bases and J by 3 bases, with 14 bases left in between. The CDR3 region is CASSPDSAFNQPQHF. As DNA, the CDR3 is TGCGCCAGCAGCCCTGACAGTGCTTTCAATCAGCCCCAGCATTTT.

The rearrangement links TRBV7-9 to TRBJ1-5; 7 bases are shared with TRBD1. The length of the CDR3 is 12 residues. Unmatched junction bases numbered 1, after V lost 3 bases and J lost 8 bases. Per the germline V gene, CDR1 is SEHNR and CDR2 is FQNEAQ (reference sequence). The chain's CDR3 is CASSFGQEPQHF. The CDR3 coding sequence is TGTGCCAGCAGCTTCGGACAGGAGCCCCAGCATTTT.